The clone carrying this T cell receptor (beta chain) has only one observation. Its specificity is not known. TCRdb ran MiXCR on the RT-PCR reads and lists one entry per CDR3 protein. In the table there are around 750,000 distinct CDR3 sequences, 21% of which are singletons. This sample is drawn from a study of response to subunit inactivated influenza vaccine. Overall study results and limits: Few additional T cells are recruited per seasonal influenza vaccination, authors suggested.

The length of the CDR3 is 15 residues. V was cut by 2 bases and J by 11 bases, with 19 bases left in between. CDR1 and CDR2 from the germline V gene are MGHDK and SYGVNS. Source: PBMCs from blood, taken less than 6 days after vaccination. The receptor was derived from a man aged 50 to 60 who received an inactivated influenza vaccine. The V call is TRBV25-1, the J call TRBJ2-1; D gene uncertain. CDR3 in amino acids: CASSEVSGQIGQQFF. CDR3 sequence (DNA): TGTGCCAGCAGTGAAGTGTCAGGCCAAATCGGGCAGCAGTTCTTC.